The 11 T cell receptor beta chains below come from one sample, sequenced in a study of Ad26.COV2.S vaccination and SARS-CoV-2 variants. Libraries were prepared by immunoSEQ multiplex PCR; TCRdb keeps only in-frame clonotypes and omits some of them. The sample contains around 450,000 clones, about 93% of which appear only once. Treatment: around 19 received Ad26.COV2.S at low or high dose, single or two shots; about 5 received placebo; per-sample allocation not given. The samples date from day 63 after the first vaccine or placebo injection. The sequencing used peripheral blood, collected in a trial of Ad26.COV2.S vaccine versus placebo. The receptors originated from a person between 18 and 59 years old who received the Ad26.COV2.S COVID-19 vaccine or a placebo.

Here the CDR3 reads CASSFMIGTDTQYF. The CDR3 DNA is TGCGCCAGCAGCTTTATGATCGGCACAGATACGCAGTATTTT. The chain carries TRBV5-1 and TRBJ2-3; D is uncertain. This CDR3 contains 14 residues. The germline V gene encodes CDR1 SGHRS and CDR2 YFSETQ. Trimming pared 2 bases from V and 1 base from J, leaving 8 bases between.

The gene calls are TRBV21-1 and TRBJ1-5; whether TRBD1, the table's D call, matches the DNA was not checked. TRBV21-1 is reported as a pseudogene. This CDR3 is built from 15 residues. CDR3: CASSKEGQGYQPQHF. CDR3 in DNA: TGTGCCAGCAGCAAAGAAGGACAGGGATATCAGCCCCAGCATTTT.

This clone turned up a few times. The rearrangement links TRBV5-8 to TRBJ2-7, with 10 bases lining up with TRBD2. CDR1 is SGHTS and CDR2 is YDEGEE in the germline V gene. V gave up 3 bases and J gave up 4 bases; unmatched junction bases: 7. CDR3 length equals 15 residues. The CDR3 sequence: CASSSQGLALYEQYF. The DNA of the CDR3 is TGTGCCAGCAGCTCCCAGGGACTAGCGCTGTACGAGCAGTACTTC.

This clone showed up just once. The CDR3 nucleotides read TGTGCCAGCAGTTTATTTATGGACTCTAGCACAGATACGCAGTATTTT. It codes for CASSLFMDSSTDTQYF. The V call is TRBV27, the J call TRBJ2-3; weak D call: TRBD2 (5 bases). The CDR3 is made up of 16 amino acids. In germline, CDR1 is MNHEY, CDR2 SMNVEV (reference sequence). Between the trimmed V and J ends, which lost 1 base and 0 bases, there was a span of 11 bases.

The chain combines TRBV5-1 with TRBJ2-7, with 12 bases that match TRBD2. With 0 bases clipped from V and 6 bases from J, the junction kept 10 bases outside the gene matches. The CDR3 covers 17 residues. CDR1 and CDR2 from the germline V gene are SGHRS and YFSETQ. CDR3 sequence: CASSLEASGRAGVEQYF. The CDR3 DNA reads TGCGCCAGCAGCTTGGAGGCTAGCGGGAGGGCCGGTGTCGAGCAGTACTTC. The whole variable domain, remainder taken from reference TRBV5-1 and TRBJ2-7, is KAGVTQTPRYLIKTRGQQVTLSCSPISGHRSVSWYQQTPGQGLQFLFEYFSETQRNKGNFPGRFSGRQFSNSRSEMNVSTLELGDSALYLCASSLEASGRAGVEQYFGPGTRLTVT.

CDR3 nucleotide sequence: TGTGCCAGCAGCTTGTCCGACGGAACCTACAATGAGCAGTTCTTC. Translating gives CASSLSDGTYNEQFF. The chain is built from TRBV5-5 and TRBJ2-1; D is uncertain. Germline V gives CDR1 SGHKS, CDR2 YYEKEE (reference sequence). Trimming left V 1 base short and J 2 bases short, with 10 bases between. The CDR3 is 15 residues long.

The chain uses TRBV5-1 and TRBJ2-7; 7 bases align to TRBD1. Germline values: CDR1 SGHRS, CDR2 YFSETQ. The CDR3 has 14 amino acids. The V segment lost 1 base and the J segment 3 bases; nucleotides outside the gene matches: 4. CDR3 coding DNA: TGCGCCAGCAGCTTGAGGGGACAGTTCTACGAGCAGTACTTC. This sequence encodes CASSLRGQFYEQYF.

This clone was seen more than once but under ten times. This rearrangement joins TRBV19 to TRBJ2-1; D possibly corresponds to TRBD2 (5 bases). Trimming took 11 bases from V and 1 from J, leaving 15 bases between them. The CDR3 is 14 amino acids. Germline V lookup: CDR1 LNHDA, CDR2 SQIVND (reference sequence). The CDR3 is CAASGGSSYNEQFF. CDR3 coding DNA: TGTGCCGCCTCCGGCGGGTCTTCCTACAATGAGCAGTTCTTC.

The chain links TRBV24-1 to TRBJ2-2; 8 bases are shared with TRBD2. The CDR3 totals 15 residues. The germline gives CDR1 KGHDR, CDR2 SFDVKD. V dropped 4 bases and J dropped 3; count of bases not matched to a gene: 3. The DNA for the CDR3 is TGTGCCACCAGTGACCTGACTAGCGACACCGGGGAGCTGTTTTTT. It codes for CATSDLTSDTGELFF.

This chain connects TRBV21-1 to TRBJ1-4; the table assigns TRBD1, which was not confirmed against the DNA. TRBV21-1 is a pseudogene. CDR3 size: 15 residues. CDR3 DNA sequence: TGTGCCAGCAGCTCCGAGGATGGACAGGGTGAAAAACTGTTTTTT. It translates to CASSSEDGQGEKLFF.

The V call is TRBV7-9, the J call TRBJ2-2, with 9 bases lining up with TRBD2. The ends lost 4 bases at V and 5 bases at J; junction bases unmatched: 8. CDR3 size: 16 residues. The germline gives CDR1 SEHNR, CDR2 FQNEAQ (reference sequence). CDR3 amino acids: CASSSSASGKTGELFF. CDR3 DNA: TGTGCCAGCAGCTCCTCTGCTAGCGGGAAGACCGGGGAGCTGTTTTTT.